This T cell receptor beta chain was sequenced for a study of CD8+CD57+ T cells in acquired aplastic anemia. For CDR3 and TCR beta VDJ profiling, genomic DNA was the template used. TCRdb redid the calling of the reads with MiXCR, one entry per CDR3 protein. Of about 160,000 distinct CDR3 sequences in the sample, approximately 40% are singletons; the top ten hold approximately 1.1%. This clonotype was seen just once. Germline CDR1 SGHVS, CDR2 FNYEAQ. CDR3 length equals 12 residues. The ends were cut back, 5 bases at V and 8 bases at J, with 12 bases in the middle. J is TRBJ1-1 and V is TRBV7-6; no clear D gene. Sequenced input: sorted CD4+, CD8+, or CD8+CD57+ T cells (not recorded which) from PBMCs. This sequence originates from a human donor in good health. The chain's CDR3 is CASSTLGREAFF. The CDR3, as DNA: TGTGCCAGCAGCACATTAGGGAGGGAAGCTTTCTTT. The variable domain in full, with the rest retrieved from reference TRBV7-6 and TRBJ1-1, is GAGVSQSPRYKVTKRGQDVALRCDPISGHVSLYWYRQALGQGPEFLTYFNYEAQQDKSGLPNDRFSAERPEGSISTLTIQRTEQRDSAMYRCASSTLGREAFFGQGTRLTVV.